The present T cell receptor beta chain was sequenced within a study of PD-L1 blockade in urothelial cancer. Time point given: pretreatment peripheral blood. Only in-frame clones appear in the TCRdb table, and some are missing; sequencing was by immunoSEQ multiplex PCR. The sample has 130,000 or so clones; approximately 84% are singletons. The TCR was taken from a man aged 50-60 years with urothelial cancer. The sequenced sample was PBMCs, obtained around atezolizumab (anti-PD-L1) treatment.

As DNA, the CDR3 is TGTGCCAGCAGCTTAGATGGGACAGGGCTCAATGAGCAGTTCTTC. Its protein product is CASSLDGTGLNEQFF. This rearrangement joins TRBV11-2 to TRBJ2-1, with TRBD1 identical over 9 bases. The germline gives CDR1 SGHAT, CDR2 FQNNGV. V lost 0 bases and J lost 6; bases outside the gene matches: 3. This CDR3 region has 15 residues.